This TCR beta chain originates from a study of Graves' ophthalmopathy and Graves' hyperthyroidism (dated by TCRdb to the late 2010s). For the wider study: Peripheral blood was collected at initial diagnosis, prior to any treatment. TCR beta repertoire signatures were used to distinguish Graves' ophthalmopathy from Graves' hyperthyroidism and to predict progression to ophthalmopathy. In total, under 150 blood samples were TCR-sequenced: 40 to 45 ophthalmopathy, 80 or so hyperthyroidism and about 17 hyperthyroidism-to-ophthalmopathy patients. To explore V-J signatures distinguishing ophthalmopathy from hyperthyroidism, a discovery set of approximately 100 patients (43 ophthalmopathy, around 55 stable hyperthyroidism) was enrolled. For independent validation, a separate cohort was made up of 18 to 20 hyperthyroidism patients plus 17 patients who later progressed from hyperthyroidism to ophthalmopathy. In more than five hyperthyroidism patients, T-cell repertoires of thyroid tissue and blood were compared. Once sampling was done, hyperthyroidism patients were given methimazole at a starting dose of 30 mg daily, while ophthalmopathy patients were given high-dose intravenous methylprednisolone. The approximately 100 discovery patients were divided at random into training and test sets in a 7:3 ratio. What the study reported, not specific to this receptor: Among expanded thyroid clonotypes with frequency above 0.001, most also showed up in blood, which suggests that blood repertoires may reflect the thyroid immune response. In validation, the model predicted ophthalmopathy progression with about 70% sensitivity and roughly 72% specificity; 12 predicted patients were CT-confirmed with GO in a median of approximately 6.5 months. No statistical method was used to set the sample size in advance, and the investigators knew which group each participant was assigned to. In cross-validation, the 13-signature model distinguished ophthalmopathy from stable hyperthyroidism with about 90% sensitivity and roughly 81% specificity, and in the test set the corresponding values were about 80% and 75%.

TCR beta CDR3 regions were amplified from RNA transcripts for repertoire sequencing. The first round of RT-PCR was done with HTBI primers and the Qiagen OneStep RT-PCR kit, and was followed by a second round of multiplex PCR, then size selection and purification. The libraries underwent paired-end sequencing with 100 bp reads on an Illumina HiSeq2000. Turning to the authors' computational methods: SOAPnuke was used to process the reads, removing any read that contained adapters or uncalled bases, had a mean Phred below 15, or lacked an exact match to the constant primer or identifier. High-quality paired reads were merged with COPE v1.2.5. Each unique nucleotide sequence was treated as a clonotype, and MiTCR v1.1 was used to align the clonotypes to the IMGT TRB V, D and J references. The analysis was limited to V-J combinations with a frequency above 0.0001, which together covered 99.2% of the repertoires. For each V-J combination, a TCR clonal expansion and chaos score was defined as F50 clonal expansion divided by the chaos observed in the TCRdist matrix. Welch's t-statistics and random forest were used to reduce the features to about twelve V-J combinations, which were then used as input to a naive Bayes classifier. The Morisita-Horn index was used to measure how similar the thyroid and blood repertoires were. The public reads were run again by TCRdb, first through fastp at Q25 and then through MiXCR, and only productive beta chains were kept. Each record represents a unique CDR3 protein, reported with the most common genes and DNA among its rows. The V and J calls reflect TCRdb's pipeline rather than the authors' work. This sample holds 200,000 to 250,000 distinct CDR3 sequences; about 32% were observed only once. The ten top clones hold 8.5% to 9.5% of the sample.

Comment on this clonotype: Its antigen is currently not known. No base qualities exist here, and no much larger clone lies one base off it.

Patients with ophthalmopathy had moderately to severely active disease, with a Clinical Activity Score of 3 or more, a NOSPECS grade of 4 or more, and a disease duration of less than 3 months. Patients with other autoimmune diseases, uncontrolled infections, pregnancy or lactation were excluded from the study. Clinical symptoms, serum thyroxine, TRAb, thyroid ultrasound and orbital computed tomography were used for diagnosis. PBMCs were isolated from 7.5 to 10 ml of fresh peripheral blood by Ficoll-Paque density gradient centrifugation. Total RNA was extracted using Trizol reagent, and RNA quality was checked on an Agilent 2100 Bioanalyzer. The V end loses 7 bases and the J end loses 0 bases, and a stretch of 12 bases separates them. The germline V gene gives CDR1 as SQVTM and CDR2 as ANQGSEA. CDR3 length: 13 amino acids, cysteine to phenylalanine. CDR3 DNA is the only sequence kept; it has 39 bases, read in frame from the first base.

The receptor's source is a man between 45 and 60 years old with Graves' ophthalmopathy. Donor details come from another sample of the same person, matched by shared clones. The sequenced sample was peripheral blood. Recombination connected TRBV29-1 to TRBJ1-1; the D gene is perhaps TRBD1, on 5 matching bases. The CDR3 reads CSAGRDLNTEAFF. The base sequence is TGCAGCGCGGGACGTGACTTGAACACTGAAGCTTTCTTT.